A single sample is the source of the 28 T cell receptor beta chains below, sequenced in a study of CD8+CD57+ T cells in acquired aplastic anemia. TCR beta VDJ and CDR3 profiling used genomic DNA as template. TCRdb used MiXCR to reprocess the reads, holding one entry per CDR3 protein. Of roughly 130,000 distinct CDR3 sequences listed, 40% to 60% were seen once; the top ten hold 2.5% to 3%. Source material: sorted CD4+, CD8+, or CD8+CD57+ T cells (not recorded which) from PBMCs. Receptor source: a human donor in good health, serving as a control.

Note on this clonotype: A much larger clonotype is one base distant, so this may be a read error. This is likely a read error, given that the CDR3 carries no conserved phenylalanine or tryptophan at its end. This chain links TRBV19 with TRBJ2-3; D unresolved. Germline V gene lookup returns CDR1 LNHDA and CDR2 SQIVND (reference sequence). The CDR3 runs to 14 residues. The CDR3 DNA follows: TGTGCCAGCAGTAGAACTCTGGGGACAGATACGCAGTATCTT. Its protein is CASSRTLGTDTQYL.

This clonotype was recorded a few times. The chain joins TRBV2 to TRBJ2-5; TRBD1 matches 9 bases. Germline CDR1 and CDR2: SNHLY and FYNNEI. The CDR3 has 15 residues. The J segment lost 4 bases and the V segment lost 5 bases, leaving 8 bases of the junction unmatched. The CDR3 DNA reads TGTGCCAGCAGTTCTGCCGGACAGGGGAGAGAGACCCAGTACTTC. This encodes CASSSAGQGRETQYF.

The genes are TRBV10-3 and TRBJ1-2, with D perhaps TRBD1 (6 bases). V was cut by 6 bases and J by 7 bases, with 12 bases left in between. The germline V gene encodes CDR1 ENHRY and CDR2 SYGVKD. CDR3 size: 12 residues. CDR3 in amino acids: CAISEGRGGYTF. CDR3 coding DNA: TGTGCCATCAGCGAGGGCAGGGGTGGCTACACCTTC.

This clonotype was seen many times. The rearrangement uses TRBV11-2 and TRBJ2-1, with D tentatively TRBD1 (5 bases). V lost 1 base to trimming and J lost 13 bases, with 26 bases between them. Per the germline V gene, CDR1 is SGHAT and CDR2 is FQNNGV. This CDR3 contains 17 residues. Here the CDR3 reads CASSLGFWAEGAKFQFF. The CDR3 bases are TGTGCCAGCAGCTTAGGGTTCTGGGCCGAAGGGGCTAAATTTCAGTTCTTC.

This clonotype was picked up many times. This chain connects TRBV4-1 to TRBJ2-2, with a weak D call TRBD2 (5 bases). CDR1 and CDR2 (germline): MGHRA, YSYEKL. The CDR3 is 14 residues long. The germline V and J ends were trimmed by 2 bases and 4 bases, with 8 bases remaining between them. In DNA, the CDR3 is TGCGCCAGCAGCCAATTTCGGGGCACCGGGGAGCTGTTTTTT. Translating it yields CASSQFRGTGELFF.

This clonotype was seen a few times. V gene TRBV12-3 or TRBV12-4 combines with J gene TRBJ1-4; TRBD1 is a possible D gene (5 bases). V dropped 0 bases and J dropped 0 bases, with 11 bases sitting between them. The CDR3 is 17 residues long. The CDR3 sequence: CASSLAKMGATNEKLFF. The CDR3 nucleotides read TGTGCCAGCAGTTTAGCGAAGATGGGGGCAACTAATGAAAAACTGTTTTTT.

This clonotype was observed a handful of times. The V gene is TRBV5-4, the J gene TRBJ2-1; 7 bases map to TRBD2. CDR3 length equals 15 residues. Germline assignment: CDR1 SGHNT and CDR2 YYREEE (reference sequence). The trim removed 0 bases at V and 3 bases at J, leaving 3 bases unmatched. This CDR3 reads CASSLGGGYYNEQFF. As DNA, the CDR3 is TGTGCCAGCAGCTTGGGGGGGGGGTACTACAATGAGCAGTTCTTC.

CDR3 amino acids: CAISEPPAGANVLTF. The CDR3 DNA reads TGTGCCATCAGTGAGCCCCCCGCTGGGGCCAACGTCCTGACTTTC. The chain uses TRBV10-3 and TRBJ2-6; D is undetermined. CDR3 length: 15 amino acids. V shed 2 bases and J shed 2 bases, with 7 bases lying between them. CDR1 is ENHRY and CDR2 is SYGVKD in the germline V gene.

A few counts support this clonotype. The chain uses TRBV19 and TRBJ1-4; D is perhaps TRBD1 (5 bases). CDR1 and CDR2 (germline): LNHDA, SQIVND (reference sequence). CDR3 length equals 15 residues. The ends were cut back, 6 bases at V and 8 bases at J, with 19 bases in the middle. The CDR3 DNA is TGTGCCAGTAGGAAATCGACAGTCCTAGGGGAAAAACTGTTTTTT. Amino acids: CASRKSTVLGEKLFF. The full variable domain, completed using reference TRBV19 and TRBJ1-4, is DGGITQSPKYLFRKEGQNVTLSCEQNLNHDAMYWYRQDPGQGLRLIYYSQIVNDFQKGDIAEGYSVSREKKESFPLTVTSAQKNPTAFYLCASRKSTVLGEKLFFGSGTQLSVL.

This clonotype was seen at least ten times. The V gene is TRBV6-6, the J gene TRBJ2-3; the D gene could be TRBD1 or TRBD2 (5 bases each). The V gene's germline CDR1 is MNHNY and CDR2 SVGAGI (reference sequence). CDR3 size: 14 residues. Deletions cut 5 bases from V and 6 bases from J, with 15 bases between. CDR3 protein: CASSNGARRDTQYF. DNA for the CDR3: TGTGCCAGCAGTAACGGGGCCCGACGGGATACGCAGTATTTT.

The CDR3 loop is CASSPLAGSETQYF. In nucleotides, the CDR3 is TGTGCCAGCAGCCCACTAGCGGGGAGCGAGACCCAGTACTTC. This chain joins TRBV7-3 and TRBJ2-5, with TRBD2 identical over 10 bases. CDR1 and CDR2 from the germline V gene are SGHTA and FQGTGA. CDR3 length: 14 amino acids. The V and J ends lost 5 bases and 5 bases, in that order; junction bases with no gene match: 5.

The table lists this clonotype with many counts. This chain uses TRBV20-1 with TRBJ2-3; 8 nucleotides match TRBD2. The CDR3 contains 14 residues. The trim removed 7 bases at V and 4 bases at J, leaving 10 bases unmatched. Germline V gene data show CDR1 as DFQATT and CDR2 as SNEGSKA (reference sequence). The CDR3 loop is CSVLTGGAADTQYF. The DNA for the CDR3 is TGCAGTGTCCTAACGGGGGGGGCGGCAGATACGCAGTATTTT.

Ten or more counts support this clonotype. The chain is built from TRBV3-1 and TRBJ2-1; no reliable D call. The germline V gene has CDR1 LGHDT and CDR2 YNNKEL (reference sequence). CDR3 size: 15 residues. Trimming took 0 bases from V and 4 from J, leaving 10 bases between them. DNA of the CDR3: TGTGCCAGCAGCCAAGACCCCACCATTTACAATGAGCAGTTCTTC. Translated: CASSQDPTIYNEQFF.

This clonotype was counted ten times or more. The rearrangement uses TRBV27 and TRBJ1-5; D remains unclear. The CDR3 contains 14 residues. The V gene's germline CDR1 is MNHEY and CDR2 SMNVEV (reference sequence). The ends were cut back, 1 base at V and 5 bases at J, with 9 bases in the middle. The CDR3 is CASSLLTGYQPQHF. In nucleotides, the CDR3 is TGTGCCAGCAGTTTATTAACCGGATATCAGCCCCAGCATTTT.

The chain couples TRBV10-3 to TRBJ2-2; maybe TRBD1 (6 bases). In germline, CDR1 is ENHRY, CDR2 SYGVKD. CDR3 length: 15 residues. V was trimmed by 0 bases and J by 1 base, leaving 6 bases between them. For the CDR3, the DNA is TGTGCCATCAGTGAGTCGGGACAGAACACCGGGGAGCTGTTTTTT. Its translation: CAISESGQNTGELFF.

The rearrangement links TRBV11-1 to TRBJ2-3; TRBD1 matches 9 bases. The V segment lost 1 base and the J segment 11 bases; nucleotides outside the gene matches: 16. Germline CDR1 is SGHAT and CDR2 is FQDESV (reference sequence). The length of the CDR3 is 17 residues. The CDR3 DNA is TGTGCCAGCAGCTTAGGGTACCGGGACAGGGACGCTAGTGAGCAGTATTTT. Protein product: CASSLGYRDRDASEQYF.

The chain uses TRBV7-9 and TRBJ1-2, with 7 positions matching TRBD1. V lost 1 base to trimming and J lost 0 bases; unmatched junction nucleotides: 2. Germline CDR1 reads SEHNR; CDR2 reads FQNEAQ (reference sequence). The CDR3 runs 15 residues. CDR3 nucleotide sequence: TGTGCCAGCAGCTTAGGGACAGGAGCTAACTATGGCTACACCTTC. This translates into CASSLGTGANYGYTF.

There are a few counts of this clonotype. The junction departs from germline at one end; a sequencing error may be responsible. The chain combines TRBV19 with TRBJ1-6; 7 bases fit TRBD1. The CDR3 contains 13 residues. Germline-derived CDR1 and CDR2 are LNHDA and SQIVND (reference sequence). The chain's CDR3 is CAGSIQGISPLHF. CDR3 sequence (DNA): TGTGCCGGTAGTATACAGGGGATTTCACCCCTCCACTTT.

This clonotype was recorded once. The gene calls are TRBV5-6 and TRBJ2-7; D might be TRBD1 (6 bases). The CDR3 is 13 residues long. Trimming left V 0 bases short and J 6 bases short, with 10 bases between. Germline assignment: CDR1 SGHDT and CDR2 YYEEEE. CDR3: CASSLDRVREQYF. DNA of the CDR3: TGTGCCAGCAGCTTGGACAGGGTCCGCGAGCAGTACTTC.

This clonotype was seen repeatedly, ten times or more. The V and J genes are TRBV3-1 and TRBJ2-2; D is perhaps TRBD1 or TRBD2 (6 bases each). Trimming stripped 4 bases from V and 5 bases from J, with 17 bases between. CDR3 size: 16 residues. Germline values: CDR1 LGHDT, CDR2 YNNKEL (reference sequence). This CDR3 is CASSPRRRRGTGELFF. CDR3 nucleotides: TGTGCCAGCAGCCCCCGGAGAAGGAGGGGGACCGGGGAGCTGTTTTTT.

The chain joins TRBV9 to TRBJ2-7; D may be TRBD2 (6 bases). V shed 0 bases and J shed 7 bases, with 20 bases lying between them. Germline V gene sequence: CDR1 SGDLS, CDR2 YYNGEE. This CDR3 is 16 amino acids long. The CDR3 sequence is CASSVDRGTGRGEQYF. CDR3 bases: TGTGCCAGCAGCGTAGATCGGGGGACCGGACGGGGGGAGCAGTACTTC.

This chain joins TRBV9 and TRBJ1-6; D call uncertain. V was shortened by 0 bases and J by 10 bases, with 11 bases between the two germline ends. Germline-derived CDR1 and CDR2 are SGDLS and YYNGEE. This CDR3 contains 14 residues. The chain's CDR3 is CASSVGWGGSPLHF. The CDR3 DNA reads TGTGCCAGCAGCGTAGGATGGGGTGGCTCACCCCTCCACTTT.

This chain joins TRBV2 and TRBJ2-1; TRBD1 agrees at 8 bases. Germline values: CDR1 SNHLY, CDR2 FYNNEI. The CDR3 is made up of 15 amino acids. V lost 6 bases and J lost 7; bases outside the gene matches: 11. The CDR3 here is CASRRVGQGTNEQFF. CDR3 nucleotide sequence: TGTGCCAGCAGGAGGGTCGGACAGGGTACAAATGAGCAGTTCTTC. Full variable domain (remainder filled in from reference TRBV2 and TRBJ2-1): EPEVTQTPSHQVTQMGQEVILRCVPISNHLYFYWYRQILGQKVEFLVSFYNNEISEKSEIFDDQFSVERPDGSNFTLKIRSTKLEDSAMYFCASRRVGQGTNEQFFGPGTRLTVL.

The J gene is TRBJ1-1, the V gene TRBV15; D gene unclear. Deletions cut 1 base from V and 2 bases from J, with 5 bases between. The CDR3 runs to 13 residues. CDR1 and CDR2 (germline): LNHNV, YYDKDF (reference sequence). CDR3 protein: CATSRGSNTEAFF. The CDR3 coding sequence is TGTGCCACCAGCAGAGGCTCAAACACTGAAGCTTTCTTT.

With respect to this clonotype: Because it lacks the conserved phenylalanine or tryptophan at the end, this CDR3 is likely a read error. The genes are TRBV24-1 and TRBJ2-5, with TRBD2 matching over 10 bases. This CDR3 spans 14 amino acids. V lost 12 bases, J lost 6 bases, and 12 bases stayed unmatched. The germline V gene encodes CDR1 KGHDR and CDR2 SFDVKD. The CDR3 sequence is CAWERSGGEKTQYL. The CDR3 nucleotides read TGTGCCTGGGAGAGGAGCGGGGGGGAAAAGACCCAGTACCTC.

A note on this clonotype: The conserved phenylalanine or tryptophan normally closing the CDR3 is absent here, so this likely arose from a read error. It is unclear where the CDR3 begins or ends on the DNA, so no DNA is shown, and the CDR3 is as TCRdb lists it. The chain couples TRBV7-3 to TRBJ2-5; the table's D gene call, TRBD2, was not cross checked with the DNA. Germline assignment: CDR1 SGHTA and CDR2 FQGTGA. The CDR3 region is 11 residues in length, termini included. CDR3 region: CASTVGEGPNT.

The chain couples TRBV11-2 to TRBJ1-2; D is unresolved. CDR1 is SGHAT and CDR2 is FQNNGV in the germline V gene. The CDR3 loop spans 16 amino acids. Between the trimmed V and J ends, which lost 2 bases and 6 bases, there was a span of 19 bases. In DNA, the CDR3 is TGTGCCAGCAGCTTAAACCCACCGGATTTACAACATGGCTACACCTTC. As protein: CASSLNPPDLQHGYTF.

The chain couples TRBV7-3 to TRBJ2-1, with 9 bases identical to TRBD2. CDR1 and CDR2 (germline): SGHTA, FQGTGA. The junction had 5 bases not matched to a gene; V was cut back by 3 bases and J by 2 bases. CDR3 length: 16 amino acids. CDR3 sequence reads: CASSLSTSGAYNEQFF. CDR3 coding DNA: TGTGCCAGCAGCTTGTCGACTAGCGGAGCCTACAATGAGCAGTTCTTC.